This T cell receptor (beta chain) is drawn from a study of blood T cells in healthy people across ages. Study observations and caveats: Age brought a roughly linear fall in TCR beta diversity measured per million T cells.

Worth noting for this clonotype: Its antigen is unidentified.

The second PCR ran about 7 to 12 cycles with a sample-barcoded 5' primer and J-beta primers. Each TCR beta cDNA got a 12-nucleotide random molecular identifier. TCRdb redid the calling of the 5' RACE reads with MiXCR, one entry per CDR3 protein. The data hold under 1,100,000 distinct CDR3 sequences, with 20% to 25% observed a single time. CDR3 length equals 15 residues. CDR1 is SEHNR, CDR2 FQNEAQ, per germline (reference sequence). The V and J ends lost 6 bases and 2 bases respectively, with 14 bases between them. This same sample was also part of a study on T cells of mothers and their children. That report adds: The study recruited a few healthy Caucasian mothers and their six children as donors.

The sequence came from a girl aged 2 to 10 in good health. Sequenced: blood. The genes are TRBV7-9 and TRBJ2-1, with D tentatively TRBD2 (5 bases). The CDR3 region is CASSHGLGTYNEQFF. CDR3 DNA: TGTGCCAGCAGTCACGGACTGGGTACCTACAATGAGCAGTTCTTC.